This TCR beta chain comes out of a study of T cells in women clearing cervical HPV infection. Generated by immunoSEQ multiplex PCR, the TCRdb table keeps only in-frame clones and is missing some. The listing records 45,000 to 55,000 clones. There are 16 residues in the CDR3. The junction had 11 bases not matched to a gene; V was cut back by 8 bases and J by 4 bases. Per the germline V gene, CDR1 is DFQATT and CDR2 is SNEGSKA (reference sequence). By frequency, this clone is medium-sized (0.01 to 0.1%). Its target is unknown. The CDR3 goes on 3 residues after the read ends, and that part is filled in from the germline J gene. Regarding the study as a whole: Unknown T-cell numbers per sample may underlie the richness differences.

This TCR was sampled from a woman between 18 and 70 years old with a cervical HPV16 infection that either progressed to CIN3+ or cleared (not recorded which). The V and J genes are TRBV20-1 and TRBJ2-3, with TRBD2 matching 14 bases. Sequenced sample: blood buffy coat. This CDR3 reads CSITPATSGRADTQYF. The sequenced part of the CDR3 DNA is TGCAGTATAACCCCCGCGACTAGCGGGAGGGCAGATACG.